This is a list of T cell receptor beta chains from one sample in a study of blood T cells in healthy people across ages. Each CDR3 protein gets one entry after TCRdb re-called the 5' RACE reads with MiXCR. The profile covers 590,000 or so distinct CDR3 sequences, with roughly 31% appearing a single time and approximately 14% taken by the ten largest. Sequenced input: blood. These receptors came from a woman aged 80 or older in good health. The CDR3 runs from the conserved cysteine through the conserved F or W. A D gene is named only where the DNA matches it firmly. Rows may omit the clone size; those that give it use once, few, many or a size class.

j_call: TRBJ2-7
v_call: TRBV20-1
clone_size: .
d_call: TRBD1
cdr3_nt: TGCAGTGCACCGGGACAGGGGCACAACGAGCAGTACTTC
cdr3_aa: CSAPGQGHNEQYF

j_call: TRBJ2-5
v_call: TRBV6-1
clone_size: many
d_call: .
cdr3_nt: TGTGCCAGCAGTGAACGGGACCGGCAAGAGACCCAGTACTTC
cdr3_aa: CASSERDRQETQYF

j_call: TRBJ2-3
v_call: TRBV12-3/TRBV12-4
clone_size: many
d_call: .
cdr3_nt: TGTGCCAGCAGTTTATTTTCCGGCACAGATACGCAGTATTTT
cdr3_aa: CASSLFSGTDTQYF

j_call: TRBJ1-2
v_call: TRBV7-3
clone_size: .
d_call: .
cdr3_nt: TGTGCCAGCAGCTTAAGTCAGGGGTTGGGGGGCTACACCTTC
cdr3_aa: CASSLSQGLGGYTF

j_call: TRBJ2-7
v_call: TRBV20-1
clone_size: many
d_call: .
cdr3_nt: TGCAGTGCCCCACCGGGGGCGCTGGACGAGCAGTACTTC
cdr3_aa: CSAPPGALDEQYF

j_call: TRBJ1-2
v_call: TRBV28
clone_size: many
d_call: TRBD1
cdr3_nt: TGTGCCAGCAGTTTTGAGGGACAGGGTAACTATGGCTACACCTTC
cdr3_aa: CASSFEGQGNYGYTF

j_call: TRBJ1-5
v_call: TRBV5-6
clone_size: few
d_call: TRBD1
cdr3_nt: TGTGCCAGCAGCCTACGTACCGGGACAGGCAATCAGCCCCAGCATTTT
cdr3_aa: CASSLRTGTGNQPQHF

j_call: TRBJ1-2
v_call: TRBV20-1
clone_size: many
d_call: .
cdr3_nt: TGCAGTGCTACATCGATGACAGGAGAGTTCTATGGCTACACCTTC
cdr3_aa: CSATSMTGEFYGYTF

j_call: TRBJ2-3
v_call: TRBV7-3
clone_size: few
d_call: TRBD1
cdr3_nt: TGTGCCAGCAGCTATCAGACAGGGGCAGATACGCAGTATTTT
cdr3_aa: CASSYQTGADTQYF

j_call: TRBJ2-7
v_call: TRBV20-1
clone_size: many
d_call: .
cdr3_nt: TGCAGTGCTAGAGCAGAGATTACCTACGAGCAGTACTTC
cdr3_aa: CSARAEITYEQYF

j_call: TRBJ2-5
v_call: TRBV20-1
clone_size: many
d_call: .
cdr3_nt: TGCAGTGCTAGAGATGGAGGGGGTCGAGAGACCCAGTACTTC
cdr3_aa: CSARDGGGRETQYF

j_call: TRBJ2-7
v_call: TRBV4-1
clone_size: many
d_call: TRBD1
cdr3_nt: TGCGCCAGCAGCCAAGAAGGGACAGGGGGCGAGCAGTACTTC
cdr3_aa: CASSQEGTGGEQYF

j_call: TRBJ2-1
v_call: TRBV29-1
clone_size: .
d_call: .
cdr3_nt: TGCAGCGTTGAAGATGGTGGCGATGAGCAGTTCTTC
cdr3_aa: CSVEDGGDEQFF

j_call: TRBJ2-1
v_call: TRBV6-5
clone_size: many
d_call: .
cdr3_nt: TGTGCCAGCAGGACTTTAGGCAGCACCCCTAGAAAGTTCTTC
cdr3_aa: CASRTLGSTPRKFF

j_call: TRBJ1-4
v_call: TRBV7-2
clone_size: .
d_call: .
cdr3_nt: TGTGCCAGCAGCTTCTACGGGGGGGACAAGGAAAAACTGTTTTTT
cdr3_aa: CASSFYGGDKEKLFF

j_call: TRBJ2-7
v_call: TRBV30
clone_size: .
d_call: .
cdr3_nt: TGTGCCTGGAGTCCCGGCGGCGGGACGAGCTCCTACAATGAGCAGTACTTC
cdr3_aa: CAWSPGGGTSSYNEQYF

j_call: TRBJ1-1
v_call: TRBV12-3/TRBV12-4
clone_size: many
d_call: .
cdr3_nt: TGTGCCAGCAGCCCCTCGGGGAGGAACACTGAAGCTTTCTTT
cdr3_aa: CASSPSGRNTEAFF